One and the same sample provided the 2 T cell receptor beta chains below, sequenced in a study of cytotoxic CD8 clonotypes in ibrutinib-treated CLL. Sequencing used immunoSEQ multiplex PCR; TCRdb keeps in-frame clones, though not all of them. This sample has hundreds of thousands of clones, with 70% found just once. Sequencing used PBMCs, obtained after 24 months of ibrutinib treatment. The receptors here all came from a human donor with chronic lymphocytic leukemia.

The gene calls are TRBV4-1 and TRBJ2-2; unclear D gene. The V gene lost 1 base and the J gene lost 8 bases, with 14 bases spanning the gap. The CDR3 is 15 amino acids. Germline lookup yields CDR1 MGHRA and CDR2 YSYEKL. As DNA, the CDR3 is TGCGCCAGCAGCCAAGTCCTCCTCCCGGAAGGGGAGCTGTTTTTT. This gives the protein CASSQVLLPEGELFF.

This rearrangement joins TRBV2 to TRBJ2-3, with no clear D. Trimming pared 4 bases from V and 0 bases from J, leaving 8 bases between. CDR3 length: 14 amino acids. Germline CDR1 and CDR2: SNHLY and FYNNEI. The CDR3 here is CASSAGLSTDTQYF. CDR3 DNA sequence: TGTGCCAGCAGTGCCGGGCTAAGCACAGATACGCAGTATTTT.